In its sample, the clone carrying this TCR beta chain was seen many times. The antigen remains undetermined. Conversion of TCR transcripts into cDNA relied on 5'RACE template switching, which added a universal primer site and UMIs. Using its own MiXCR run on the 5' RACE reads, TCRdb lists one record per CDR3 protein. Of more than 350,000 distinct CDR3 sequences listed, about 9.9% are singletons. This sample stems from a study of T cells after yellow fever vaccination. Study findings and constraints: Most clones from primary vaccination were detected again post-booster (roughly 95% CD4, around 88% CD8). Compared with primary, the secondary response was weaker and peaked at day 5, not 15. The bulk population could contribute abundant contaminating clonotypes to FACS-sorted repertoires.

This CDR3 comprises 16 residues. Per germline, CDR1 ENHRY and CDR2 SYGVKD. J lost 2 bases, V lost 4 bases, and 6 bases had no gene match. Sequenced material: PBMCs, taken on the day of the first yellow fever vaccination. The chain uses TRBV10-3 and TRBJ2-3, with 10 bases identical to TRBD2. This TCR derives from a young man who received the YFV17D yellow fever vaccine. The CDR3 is CAISGSSGGYTDTQYF. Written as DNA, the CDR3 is TGTGCCATCAGTGGCTCTAGCGGGGGTTACACAGATACGCAGTATTTT.